This TCR beta chain was found in a study of shared clonotypes between healthy human individuals. General study findings and limits: Naive subsets usually exceeded memory subsets in estimated richness. Shared across a few donors were around 5% of the naive CD4 clonotypes.

Trimming shortened V by 3 bases and J by 3 bases, and 12 bases separated the two germline ends. The CDR3 consists of 14 residues. Germline V CDR1 and CDR2: SNHLY, FYNNEI. TCRdb's copy holds only in-frame clones and misses some; the assay was immunoSEQ multiplex PCR. The sample consists of roughly 550,000 clones, over 95% of them appearing once. On this clone: What it recognizes is unknown.

CD45RO-negative, CCR7-selected cells formed the naive CD8 fraction, which excluded terminally differentiated effector memory CD45RA+ cells. The sequencing sample was made of naive CD8+ T cells sorted from blood. The chain recombines TRBV2 with TRBJ2-7; the D call may be TRBD1 or TRBD2 (5 bases each). The clonotype comes from a woman younger than 45 in good health. The CDR3 DNA sequence: TGTGCCAGCAGTGAGGGGGAGATCGGCTACGAGCAGTACTTC. Its protein product is CASSEGEIGYEQYF.